These 14 T cell receptor beta chains share one sample of origin, sequenced in a study of T-cell memory formation after mild COVID-19. Using its own MiXCR run on the 5' RACE reads, TCRdb lists one record per CDR3 protein. Of about 560,000 distinct CDR3 sequences in the sample, roughly a sixth are singletons; the top ten hold around 7.8%. Material for sequencing was PBMCs or a T cell subset sorted from them (not recorded which). These receptors came from an adult woman who had mild COVID-19 (a few samples of this study predate the infection). Cell type and time point are not known.

J is TRBJ2-7 and V is TRBV7-8; no clear D gene. The CDR3 loop spans 14 amino acids. V lost 5 bases and J 0 bases, leaving 11 bases between the germline ends. Germline lookup yields CDR1 SGHVS and CDR2 FQNEAQ. CDR3 sequence reads: CASSLYTTSYEQYF. The CDR3 DNA sequence: TGTGCCAGCAGCCTATACACAACCTCCTACGAGCAGTACTTC.

This clonotype has only a few counts. The chain joins TRBV11-2 to TRBJ2-1, with D maybe TRBD1 (5 bases). Germline CDR1 SGHAT, CDR2 FQNNGV. The CDR3 loop spans 15 amino acids. V gave up 5 bases and J gave up 2 bases, with 13 bases separating them. Here the CDR3 reads CASSTRQRAYNEQFF. In DNA form, the CDR3 reads TGTGCCAGCAGCACTCGACAGAGAGCCTACAATGAGCAGTTCTTC.

The rearrangement joins TRBV15 to TRBJ2-7, with TRBD1 matching over 11 bases. This CDR3 spans 16 amino acids. Germline CDR1 reads LNHNV; CDR2 reads YYDKDF (reference sequence). Unmatched junction bases numbered 10, after V lost 5 bases and J lost 4 bases. In DNA, the CDR3 is TGTGCCACCAGCGACATACCGGGACAGGGGGTTTACGAGCAGTACTTC. The encoded protein is CATSDIPGQGVYEQYF.

The chain employs TRBV20-1 and TRBJ2-5; TRBD2 agrees at 10 bases. Germline V gives CDR1 DFQATT, CDR2 SNEGSKA (reference sequence). J lost 2 bases, V lost 6 bases, and 9 bases had no gene match. CDR3 length equals 15 residues. CDR3 region: CSAPLLGLAQETQYF. The CDR3 region has the DNA TGCAGTGCCCCCCTCCTGGGACTAGCGCAAGAGACCCAGTACTTC.

This sequence joins TRBV24-1 and TRBJ2-1; the match to TRBD2 covers 10 bases. The CDR3 loop spans 14 amino acids. The germline CDR1 and CDR2 sequences are KGHDR and SFDVKD. Trimming took 4 bases from V and 8 from J; bases not matched to a gene: 4. CDR3 in amino acids: CATSESGGADEQFF. CDR3 coding DNA: TGTGCCACCAGTGAGAGCGGGGGGGCCGATGAGCAGTTCTTC.

The chain is built from TRBV29-1 and TRBJ1-1; D gene unclear. Looked up from germline, CDR1 is SQVTM and CDR2 is ANQGSEA. This CDR3 spans 10 amino acids. V gave up 6 bases and J gave up 3 bases, with 5 bases separating them. Written as DNA, the CDR3 is TGCAGCGTGCTCGACACTGAAGCTTTCTTT. Its translation: CSVLDTEAFF.

This clonotype turned up a few times. The V and J genes are TRBV24-1 and TRBJ2-1; 11 bases match TRBD2. The ends lost 3 bases at V and 7 bases at J; junction bases unmatched: 7. Germline-derived CDR1 and CDR2 are KGHDR and SFDVKD. The CDR3 has 16 residues. Written as DNA, the CDR3 is TGTGCCACCAGTGATACGGGACTAGCGGAACTTAATGAGCAGTTCTTC. Protein product: CATSDTGLAELNEQFF.

The chain is built from TRBV3-1 and TRBJ2-1; 8 bases agree with TRBD2. Germline trimming cut 1 base from V and 9 bases from J; bases unmatched to any gene: 8. The CDR3 has 15 amino acids. Germline lookup yields CDR1 LGHDT and CDR2 YNNKEL (reference sequence). CDR3 protein: CASSQVRGGRGEQFF. CDR3 nucleotides: TGTGCCAGCAGCCAAGTTCGGGGGGGGAGAGGTGAGCAGTTCTTC.

This clonotype was observed a handful of times. V gene TRBV10-3 combines with J gene TRBJ2-7; D perhaps matches TRBD2 (5 bases). Germline V lookup: CDR1 ENHRY, CDR2 SYGVKD. The CDR3 has 13 amino acids. The V gene lost 7 bases and the J gene lost 3 bases, with 13 bases spanning the gap. The CDR3 DNA reads TGTGCCATCACCCCTCATACTAGCTACGAGCAGTACTTC. Translation: CAITPHTSYEQYF.

This clonotype has just a few counts. This chain uses TRBV14 with TRBJ2-1; no reliable D call. V lost 1 base, J lost 4 bases, and 5 bases lay in between. This CDR3 has 13 residues. Germline V CDR1 and CDR2: SGHDN, FVKESK. In nucleotides, the CDR3 is TGTGCCAGCAGCCAAGGTATTTACAATGAGCAGTTCTTC. Encoded protein: CASSQGIYNEQFF.

This clonotype was detected many times. The chain links TRBV7-3 to TRBJ2-3; 7 positions agree with TRBD2. V lost 3 bases, J lost 2 bases, and 5 bases stayed unmatched. CDR1 is SGHTA, CDR2 FQGTGA, per germline. The CDR3 extends over 15 amino acids. CDR3 sequence: CASSLGGGPTDTQYF. CDR3 nucleotide sequence: TGTGCCAGCAGCTTGGGGGGAGGGCCCACAGATACGCAGTATTTT.

The rearrangement joins TRBV6-5 to TRBJ1-3, with D possibly TRBD1 on 6 matching bases. Germline lookup yields CDR1 MNHEY and CDR2 SVGAGI. Trimming stripped 0 bases from V and 3 bases from J, with 24 bases between. The CDR3 is made up of 20 amino acids. The DNA for the CDR3 is TGTGCCAGCAGTTACTCGAGGCGGTTAGGGGGTCCCGGAGGTGGAAACACCATATATTTT. Translating gives CASSYSRRLGGPGGGNTIYF.

Only a few counts were recorded for this clonotype. The V gene is TRBV24-1, the J gene TRBJ2-1; either TRBD1 or TRBD2 may supply D (5 bases each). Germline assignment: CDR1 KGHDR and CDR2 SFDVKD. The CDR3 has 12 amino acids. Between the trimmed V and J ends, which lost 0 bases and 14 bases, there was a span of 10 bases. This chain's CDR3 is CATSDLRGVKFF. The CDR3 bases are TGTGCCACCAGTGATTTGAGAGGGGTGAAGTTCTTC.

This clonotype was seen a few times. CDR3 nucleotide sequence: TGTGCCAGCAGCCAGCAACCGGGACTAGCGGGACGAAGGGGGCAAGAGACCCAGTACTTC. Its translation is CASSQQPGLAGRRGQETQYF. The chain recombines TRBV4-2 with TRBJ2-5, with 13 bases lining up with TRBD2. CDR3 length: 20 amino acids. V lost 3 bases and J lost 2; bases outside the gene matches: 15. The V gene's germline CDR1 is LGHNA and CDR2 YNFKEQ.